This T cell receptor (beta chain) emerged from a study of cytomegalovirus exposure and HLA in healthy donors (TCRdb year 2017). About the full investigation: According to an earlier analysis of several hundred of the donors, about 170 million T cells yielded over 90 million unique TCR beta sequences and approximately 300 Gb of sequence data. An early release that covered some 630 HLA-typed donors contained approximately 300 gigabases of sequencing data and 70 million to 100 million unique TCR sequences. On average, roughly 250,000 unique TCR beta nucleotide sequences were sequenced per donor among about 400 genotyped donors of the cohort, with roughly 18% of those sequences being non-productive. A later analysis re-examined previously published TCR beta repertoires from more than 600 donors and added high-resolution HLA genotyping to investigate patterns of TCR occurrence. The aim of the study was to test whether cataloging public T cell receptors could identify signatures of past pathogen exposure. Genome-wide SNP genotypes for about 65% of the 666 donors were used in a later genetic analysis, which treated that subset as a discovery cohort. The later analysis used no new phenotypic data to find candidate immune exposures, relying instead on TCR beta sequences and their occurrence across donors. Every repertoire in the discovery cohort had been generated on one and the same sequencing platform. Besides the first cohort of 666 subjects, a separate validation cohort made up of 120 different subjects was used. An earlier analysis of 500 to 750 of the donors applied high-throughput TCR beta sequencing to assess whether each TCR beta V gene segment acted as functional or pseudogenic. The T cell repertoires of 666 subjects were profiled by immunosequencing and related to cytomegalovirus serostatus. A handful of DR-DQ haplotypes were handled as single units for association and clustering because linkage in the cohort was strong. To predict cytomegalovirus infection status, the study combined high-throughput TCR immunosequencing, statistical association of individual TCRs with disease status, and machine learning. Donor age, sex, ethnicity and CMV serostatus were compiled alongside the repertoire data. HLA typing covered class I and class II loci at four-digit resolution. Typing coverage varied by locus: roughly 629-640 donors for A, B, C, DRB1 and DQB1; approximately 560 for DQA1; 600 to 610 for DPA1; approximately 450 for DPB1. Of the roughly 430 genotyped donors, about 84% fell in the genetic ancestry cluster associated with self-reported Caucasian donors. The paper's findings and limits, for the study overall: Roughly uniform sequencing depth across donors was assumed in presence/absence analyses, although this assumption may not hold. A total of 150 to 200 TCR beta chains were listed by the study as associated with cytomegalovirus. The authors suggested that the approach could potentially be generalized to other disease states and immunological phenotypes. According to a later genetic analysis, donors in an Asian-associated ancestry cluster had fewer N-insertions in productive TCRs than the approximately 650-donor mean. Because some donors lacked HLA typing at each locus, the association tests relied only on the typed subset. At a false discovery rate of 0.05, a later analysis linked 15,000 to 20,000 TCR beta sequences to specific HLA alleles. In a later analysis, the rate of TCR association differed among HLA loci, with DRB1 alleles having the most associated TCRs and HLA-C alleles having the fewest. Several of the top co-occurrence clusters appeared to be linked to parvovirus B19, influenza, CMV and Epstein-Barr virus, according to a later analysis. A further reported finding was that TCR beta sequences accurately predicted the HLA-A and HLA-B alleles for most subjects in the first cohort. When HLA alleles, especially DR and DQ, strongly co-occurred, TCR associations were difficult to assign to individual alleles. According to a later analysis, most CMV-associated TCR beta chains appeared to be HLA-restricted, and the HLA associations seemed to be driven largely by CMV exposure. In an earlier analysis of 587 of the donors, most TCR beta V segments were observed in productive rearrangements about 90% or about 30% of the time, broadly matching IMGT annotations. Across donors, most TCR sequences were observed very rarely, whereas some public TCRs were present in many individuals. Only TCR beta chains were sequenced in this cohort, and the absence of alpha or paired-chain data limited detectable features. Linkage disequilibrium might explain the correlated functional status among segregating V segments, but an unknown experimental factor could not be excluded. Because counts were too low, about 18 rarely observed V segments, including chromosome 9 orphons, were excluded from the earlier analysis of 500 to 700 of the donors. The only immune exposure information available for the cohort was CMV serostatus. A later analysis found that HLA-associated TCR beta chains were more clonally expanded and had lower generation probabilities than equally common non-associated chains. A later genetic analysis associated a missense DCLRE1C variant with V-gene and J-gene trimming of TCR beta chains, and an independent cohort replicated the association. The classifier was reported to diagnose cytomegalovirus status with high specificity and sensitivity in both the original and validation cohorts. The sequencing pipeline was judged likely to have produced a cluster of highly shared sequence variants as a technical artifact. A few of the identified cytomegalovirus-associated TCR beta chains were confirmed in vitro to be specific for cytomegalovirus antigens.

This clone was counted only a few times. Its specific antigen is unknown. Per-nucleotide qualities are absent, and no much larger clonotype sits a single base away. The method behind the library was the immunoSEQ multiplex PCR assay. For the multiplex PCR, a mixture combining 60 forward primers for TCR Vbeta segments and 13 reverse primers for TCR Jbeta segments was used. A multiplex PCR assay on genomic DNA amplified the CDR3 region of rearranged TCR beta genes. The amplified TCR beta libraries were sequenced on the Illumina HiSeq System as 87-base-pair reads. In the source study's methods: In a later analysis, tens of millions of unique TCR beta chains were counted across the roughly 610 repertoires, and roughly 11 million of these chains were shared by at least two donors. Raw reads were error-corrected and collapsed into unique sequences with a nearest-neighbor algorithm that merged closely related sequences to remove PCR and sequencing errors. V, D and J gene segments were assigned by aligning CDR3 sequences to IMGT reference sequences. Each retained sequence needed at least a six-nucleotide match to both a V gene segment and a J gene segment. Rearrangements were classified as productive when the CDR3 lacked stop codons and remained in frame with V and J, and all other rearrangements were classified as non-productive. Following IMGT convention, CDR3 was defined as the stretch from the second conserved V-encoded cysteine up to the conserved J-encoded phenylalanine. The earlier analysis of about 610 of the donors excluded any sequence lacking an unambiguous match to a single V gene segment. In an earlier analysis of several hundred of the donors, V segments were called functional above 56.7% productive rearrangements and were called segregating when the between-donor standard deviation exceeded 5%. A statistical classification framework was built to diagnose cytomegalovirus status from the catalog of TCR beta chain sequences. V and J gene assignment, in a later analysis, came from comparing TCR nucleotide sequences with IMGT/GENE-DB human TR gene sequences. The TCRdist pipeline was used in a later analysis to assign CDR3 sequences and most-parsimonious VDJ recombination scenarios. In a later analysis, each TCR beta chain was defined by its CDR3 amino acid sequence together with its V-gene family, and reads without a unique V-gene family were excluded. A later analysis removed 592 highly shared, low-generation-probability nucleotide sequences to deal with suspected cross-contamination and a sequencing artifact. In a later analysis, a clonal expansion index was calculated for each public chain from normalized within-repertoire ranks of inferred template counts. A later analysis computed generation probabilities with a VDJ recombination model fitted to out-of-frame rearrangements, and checked the results against IGoR. In a later analysis, hypergeometric tests were used to score TCR-TCR, TCR-HLA and TCR-CMV co-occurrence, with a repertoire-size bias correction applied to TCR pairs. A later analysis estimated false discovery rates by permuting HLA or CMV assignments 20 times. In a later analysis, co-occurring TCRs were grouped with DBSCAN, and TCRdist sequence similarity was added when clustering was performed within HLA-allele-positive subsets. Repertoires with fewer than 30,000 or more than 120,000 public chains were left out of co-occurrence clustering, as were five repertoires with anomalous nucleotide sharing. The table was pulled from immuneACCESS by TCRdb, which kept in-frame rearrangements only. Such tables lose some clones; where checked, under half of the loss comes from unresolved V genes, and the rest has no known cause. D and trimming come from the DNA, and the V and J calls and clone size come from that table. This sample is represented by around 100,000 clones; around four fifths of them were singletons. 4.4% of the sample goes to the ten largest clones.

The cohort comprised under 700 healthy bone marrow donors. At the time of sampling, every cohort member was nominally healthy, though immune exposures that went unrecorded were likely present. The donor tested CMV seropositive, placing the donor among the 310 or so seropositive members of the cohort. Every donor gave a peripheral blood sample, and the peripheral blood mononuclear cells from that sample were used for TCR beta sequencing. The Qiagen DNeasy Blood Extraction Kit was used to extract genomic DNA from the blood cell samples. This TCR was sampled from a male donor in good health and CMV-seropositive. The sequenced sample consisted of PBMCs.

The bases read TGTGCCAGCAGTTTGCGGGAAACTAACTATGGCTACACCTTC. It specifies CASSLRETNYGYTF. This chain is built from TRBV6-5 and TRBJ1-2, with the D gene not confidently named. CDR1 and CDR2 are drawn from the germline V gene: MNHEY, SVGAGI. The junction shows trimming of 4 bases on V and 0 bases on J, plus 9 bases between the germline ends. Counted from cysteine to phenylalanine, this CDR3 has 14 amino acids. The read is trimmed to its CDR3 DNA, 42 bases read in frame from base 1.